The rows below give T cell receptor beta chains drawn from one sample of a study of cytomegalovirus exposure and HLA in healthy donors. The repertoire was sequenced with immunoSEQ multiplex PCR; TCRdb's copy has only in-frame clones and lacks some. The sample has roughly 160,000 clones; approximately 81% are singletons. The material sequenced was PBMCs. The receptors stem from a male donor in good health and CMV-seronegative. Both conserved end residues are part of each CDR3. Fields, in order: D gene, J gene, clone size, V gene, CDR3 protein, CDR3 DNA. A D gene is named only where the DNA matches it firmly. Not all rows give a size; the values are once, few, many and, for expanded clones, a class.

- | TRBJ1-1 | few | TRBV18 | CASSPGEDTEAFF | TGTGCCAGCTCACCAGGGGAGGACACTGAAGCTTTCTTT
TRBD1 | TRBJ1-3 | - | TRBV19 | CASSINSGGRNTIYF | TGTGCCAGTAGTATCAATTCAGGGGGCCGAAACACCATATATTTT
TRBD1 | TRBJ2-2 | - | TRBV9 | CASSLGTGNTGELFF | TGTGCCAGCAGCCTCGGGACAGGGAACACCGGGGAGCTGTTTTTT
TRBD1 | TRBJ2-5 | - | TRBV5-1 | CASSSAGTGRETQYF | TGCGCCAGCAGCTCAGCCGGGACAGGGAGAGAGACCCAGTACTTC
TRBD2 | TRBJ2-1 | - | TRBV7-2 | CASSLGLAGGPDEQFF | TGTGCCAGCAGCTTAGGACTAGCGGGAGGGCCGGATGAGCAGTTCTTC
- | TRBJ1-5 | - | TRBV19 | CASSIELSRQAGWQPQHF | TGTGCCAGTAGTATAGAATTGTCTAGACAGGCCGGCTGGCAGCCCCAGCATTTT
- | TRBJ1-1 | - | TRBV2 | CASISAGEIEAFF | TGTGCCAGCATTTCCGCAGGGGAAATTGAAGCTTTCTTT
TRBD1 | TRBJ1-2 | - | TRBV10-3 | CAISGGTGGYILGYTF | TGTGCCATCAGTGGGGGGACAGGGGGATACATTCTCGGCTACACCTTC
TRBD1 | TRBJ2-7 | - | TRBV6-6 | CASSRDSYEQYF | TGTGCCAGCAGTAGGGACAGCTACGAGCAGTACTTC
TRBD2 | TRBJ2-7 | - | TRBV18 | CASSPRSSGNSYEQYF | TGTGCCAGCTCACCTAGATCTAGCGGGAACTCCTACGAGCAGTACTTC
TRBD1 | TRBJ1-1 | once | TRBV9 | CASSLRTGGPMNTEAFF | TGTGCCAGCAGCTTAAGGACAGGGGGCCCTATGAACACTGAAGCTTTCTTT
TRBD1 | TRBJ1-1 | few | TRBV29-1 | CSVEGTGATTEAFF | TGCAGCGTGGAAGGGACAGGGGCGACCACTGAAGCTTTCTTT
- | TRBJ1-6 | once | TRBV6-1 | CASTGAVNNSPLHF | TGTGCCAGCACAGGGGCAGTTAATAATTCACCCCTCCACTTT
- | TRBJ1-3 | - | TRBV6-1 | CASSEFMTFAGNTIYF | TGTGCCAGCAGTGAGTTCATGACTTTCGCTGGAAACACCATATATTTT
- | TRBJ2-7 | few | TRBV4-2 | CASSPQGEADSYEQYF | TGTGCCAGCAGCCCTCAGGGTGAGGCCGACTCCTACGAGCAGTACTTC
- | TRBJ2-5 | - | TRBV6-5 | CASSYLARGAGETQYF | TGTGCCAGCAGTTACCTAGCCCGGGGGGCCGGAGAGACCCAGTACTTC
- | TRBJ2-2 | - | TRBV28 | CASSLYPLGTGELFF | TGTGCCAGCAGTTTATACCCCCTCGGGACCGGGGAGCTGTTTTTT
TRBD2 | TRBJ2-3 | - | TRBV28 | CASSPKTSGRVNTQYF | TGTGCCAGCAGTCCGAAAACTAGCGGGAGAGTAAATACGCAGTATTTT
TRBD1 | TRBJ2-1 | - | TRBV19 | CASSGTGTGGNEQFF | TGTGCCAGTAGTGGGACCGGGACAGGGGGCAATGAGCAGTTCTTC
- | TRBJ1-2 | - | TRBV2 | CASRRLLREQEYYGYTF | TGTGCCAGCAGAAGGCTCCTCCGCGAACAGGAGTACTATGGCTACACCTTC